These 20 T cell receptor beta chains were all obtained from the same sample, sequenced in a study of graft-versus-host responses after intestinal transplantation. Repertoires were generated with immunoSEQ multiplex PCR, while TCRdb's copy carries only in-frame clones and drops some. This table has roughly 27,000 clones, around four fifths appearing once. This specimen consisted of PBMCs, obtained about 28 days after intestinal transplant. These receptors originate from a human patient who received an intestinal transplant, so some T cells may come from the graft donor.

DNA for the CDR3: TGTGCCAGCAGCCACACGGGGACAGGGTCCGAGCAGTACTTC. This codes for CASSHTGTGSEQYF. The rearrangement links TRBV14 to TRBJ2-7; 9 positions match TRBD1. Germline CDR1 reads SGHDN; CDR2 reads FVKESK. J gave up 6 bases and V 3 bases, and 6 bases lay outside the gene matches. This CDR3 region has 14 residues.

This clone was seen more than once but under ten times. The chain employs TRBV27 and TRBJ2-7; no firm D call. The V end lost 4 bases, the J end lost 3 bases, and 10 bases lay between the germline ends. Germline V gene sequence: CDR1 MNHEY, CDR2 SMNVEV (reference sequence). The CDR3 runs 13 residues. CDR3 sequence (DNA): TGTGCCAGCAGTTCCGGCGTCGACTACGAGCAGTACTTC. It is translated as CASSSGVDYEQYF.

The CDR3 is CAWSMGNSYGYTF. Here the CDR3 DNA reads TGTGCCTGGAGTATGGGGAACAGCTATGGCTACACCTTC. The V call is TRBV30, the J call TRBJ1-2; the D is unclear. V shed 2 bases and J shed 4 bases, with 11 bases lying between them. The CDR3 totals 13 residues. CDR1 and CDR2 (germline): GTSNPN, SVGIG (reference sequence).

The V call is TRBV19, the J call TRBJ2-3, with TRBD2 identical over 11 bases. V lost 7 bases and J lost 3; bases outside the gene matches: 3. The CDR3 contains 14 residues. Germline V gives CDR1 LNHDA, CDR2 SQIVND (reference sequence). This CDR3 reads CASNPSGGTDTQYF. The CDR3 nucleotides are TGTGCCAGTAACCCTAGCGGGGGGACAGATACGCAGTATTTT.

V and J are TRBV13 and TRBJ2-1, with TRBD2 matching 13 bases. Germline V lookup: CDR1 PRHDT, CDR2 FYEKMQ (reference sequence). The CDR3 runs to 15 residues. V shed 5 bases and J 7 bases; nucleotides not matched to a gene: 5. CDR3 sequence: CASSTGTSGINEQFF. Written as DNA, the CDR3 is TGTGCCAGCAGCACCGGGACTAGCGGGATAAATGAGCAGTTCTTC.

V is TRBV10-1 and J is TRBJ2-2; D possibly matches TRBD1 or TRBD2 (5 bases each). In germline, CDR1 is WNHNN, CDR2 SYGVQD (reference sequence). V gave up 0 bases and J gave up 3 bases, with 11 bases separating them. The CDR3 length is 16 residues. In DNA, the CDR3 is TGCGCCAGCAGTGAGTCGAGGGGTGGAGACACCGGGGAGCTGTTTTTT. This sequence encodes CASSESRGGDTGELFF.

CDR3 sequence reads: CASSLWPPIYEQYF. CDR3 nucleotide sequence: TGTGCCAGCAGTTTATGGCCACCGATCTACGAGCAGTACTTC. The chain couples TRBV6-5 to TRBJ2-7; D is unclear. Germline V lookup: CDR1 MNHEY, CDR2 SVGAGI. V lost 4 bases to trimming and J lost 3 bases, with 13 bases between them. The CDR3 runs to 14 residues.

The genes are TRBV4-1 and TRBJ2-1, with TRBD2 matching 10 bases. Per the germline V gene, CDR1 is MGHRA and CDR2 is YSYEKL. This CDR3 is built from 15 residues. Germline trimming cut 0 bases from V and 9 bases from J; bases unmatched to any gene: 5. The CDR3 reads CASSQEPGLASEQFF. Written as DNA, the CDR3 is TGCGCCAGCAGCCAAGAACCGGGACTAGCGTCTGAGCAGTTCTTC.

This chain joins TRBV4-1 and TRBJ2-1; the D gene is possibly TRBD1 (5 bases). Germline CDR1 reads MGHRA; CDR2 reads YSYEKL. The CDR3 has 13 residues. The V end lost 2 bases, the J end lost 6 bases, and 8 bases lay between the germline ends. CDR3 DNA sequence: TGCGCCAGCAGCCAATTTCAGGGCAATGAGCAGTTCTTC. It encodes CASSQFQGNEQFF.

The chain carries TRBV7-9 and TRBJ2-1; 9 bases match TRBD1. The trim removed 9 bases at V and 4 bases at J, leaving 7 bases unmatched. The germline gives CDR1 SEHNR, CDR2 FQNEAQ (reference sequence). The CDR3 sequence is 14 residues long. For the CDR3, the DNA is TGTGCCAGTAGACCGGGACAGGGATACAATGAGCAGTTCTTC. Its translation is CASRPGQGYNEQFF.

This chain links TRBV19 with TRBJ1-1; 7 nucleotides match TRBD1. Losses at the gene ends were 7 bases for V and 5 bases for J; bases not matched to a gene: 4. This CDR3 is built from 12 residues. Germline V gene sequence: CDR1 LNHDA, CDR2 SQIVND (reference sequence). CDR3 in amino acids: CASMEGATEAFF. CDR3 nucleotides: TGTGCCAGTATGGAGGGGGCGACTGAAGCTTTCTTT.

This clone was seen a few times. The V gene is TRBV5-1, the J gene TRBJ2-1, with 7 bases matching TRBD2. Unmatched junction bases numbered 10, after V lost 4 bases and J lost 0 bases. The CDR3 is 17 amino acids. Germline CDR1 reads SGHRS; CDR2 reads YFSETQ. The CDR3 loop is CASSPTPGRDSYNEQFF. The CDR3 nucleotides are TGCGCCAGCAGCCCAACGCCGGGGAGGGACTCCTACAATGAGCAGTTCTTC.

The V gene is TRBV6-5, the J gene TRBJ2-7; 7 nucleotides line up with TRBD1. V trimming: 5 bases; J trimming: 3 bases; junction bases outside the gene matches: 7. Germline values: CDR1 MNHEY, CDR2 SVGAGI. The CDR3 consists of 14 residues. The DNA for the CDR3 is TGTGCCAGCAGTCCACCCGGGACAGTCTACGAGCAGTACTTC. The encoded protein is CASSPPGTVYEQYF.

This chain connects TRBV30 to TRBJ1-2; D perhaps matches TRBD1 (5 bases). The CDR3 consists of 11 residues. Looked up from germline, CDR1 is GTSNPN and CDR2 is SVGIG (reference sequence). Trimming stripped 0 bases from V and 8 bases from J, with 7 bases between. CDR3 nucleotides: TGTGCCTGGAGTGTACAGGCCGGCTACACCTTC. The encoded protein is CAWSVQAGYTF. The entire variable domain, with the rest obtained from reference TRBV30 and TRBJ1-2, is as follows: SQTIHQWPATLVQPVGSPLSLECTVEGTSNPNLYWYRQAAGRGLQLLFYSVGIGQISSEVPQNLSASRPQDRQFILSSKKLLLSDSGFYLCAWSVQAGYTFGSGTRLTVV.

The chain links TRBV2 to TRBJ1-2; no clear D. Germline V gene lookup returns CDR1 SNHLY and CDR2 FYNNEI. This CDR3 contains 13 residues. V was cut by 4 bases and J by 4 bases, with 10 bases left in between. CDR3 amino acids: CASSAGGSYGYTF. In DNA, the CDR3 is TGTGCCAGCAGTGCGGGCGGCTCCTATGGCTACACCTTC.

The CDR3 sequence is CAWSPAISYEQYF. Written as DNA, the CDR3 is TGTGCCTGGAGTCCTGCCATCTCCTACGAGCAGTACTTC. The chain is built from TRBV30 and TRBJ2-7; D is undetermined. This CDR3 is 13 amino acids long. Trimming took off 2 bases at V and 0 bases at J, with 8 bases between the two ends. Per the germline V gene, CDR1 is GTSNPN and CDR2 is SVGIG (reference sequence).

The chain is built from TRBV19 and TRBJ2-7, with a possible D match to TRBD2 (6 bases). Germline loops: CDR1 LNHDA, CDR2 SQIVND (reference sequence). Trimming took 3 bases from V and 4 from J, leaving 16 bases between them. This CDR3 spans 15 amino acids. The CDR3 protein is CASSMVRDAGYEQYF. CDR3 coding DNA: TGTGCCAGTAGTATGGTCAGGGATGCGGGATACGAGCAGTACTTC. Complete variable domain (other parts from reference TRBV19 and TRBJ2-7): DGGITQSPKYLFRKEGQNVTLSCEQNLNHDAMYWYRQDPGQGLRLIYYSQIVNDFQKGDIAEGYSVSREKKESFPLTVTSAQKNPTAFYLCASSMVRDAGYEQYFGPGTRLTVT.

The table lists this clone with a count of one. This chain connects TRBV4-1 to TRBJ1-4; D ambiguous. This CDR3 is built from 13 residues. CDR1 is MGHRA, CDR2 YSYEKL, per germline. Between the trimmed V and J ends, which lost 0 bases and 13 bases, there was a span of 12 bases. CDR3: CASSQDQMVGLFF. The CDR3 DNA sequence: TGCGCCAGCAGCCAAGATCAAATGGTGGGACTGTTTTTT.

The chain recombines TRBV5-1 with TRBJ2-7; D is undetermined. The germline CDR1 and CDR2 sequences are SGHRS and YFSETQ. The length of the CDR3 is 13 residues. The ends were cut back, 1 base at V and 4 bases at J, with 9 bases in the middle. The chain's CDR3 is CASSLSTDYEQYF. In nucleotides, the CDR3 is TGCGCCAGCAGCTTGTCTACAGATTACGAGCAGTACTTC.

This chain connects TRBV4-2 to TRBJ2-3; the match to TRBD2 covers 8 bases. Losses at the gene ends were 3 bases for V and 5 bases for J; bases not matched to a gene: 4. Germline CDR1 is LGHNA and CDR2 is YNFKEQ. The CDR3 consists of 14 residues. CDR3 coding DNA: TGTGCCAGCAGCCAGGGACTAGGGGTAGATACGCAGTATTTT. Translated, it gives CASSQGLGVDTQYF.